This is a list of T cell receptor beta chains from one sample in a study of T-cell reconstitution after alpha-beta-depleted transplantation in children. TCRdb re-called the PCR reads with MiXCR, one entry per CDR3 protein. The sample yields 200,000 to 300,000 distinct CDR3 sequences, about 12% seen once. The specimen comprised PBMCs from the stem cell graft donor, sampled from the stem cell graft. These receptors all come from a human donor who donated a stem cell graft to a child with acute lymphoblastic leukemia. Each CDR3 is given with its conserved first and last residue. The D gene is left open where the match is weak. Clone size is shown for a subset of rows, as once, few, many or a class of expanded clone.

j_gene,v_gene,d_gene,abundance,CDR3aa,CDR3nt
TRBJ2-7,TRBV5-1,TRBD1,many,CASSLKTGGGHEQYF,TGCGCCAGCAGCCTAAAAACAGGGGGCGGCCACGAGCAGTACTTC
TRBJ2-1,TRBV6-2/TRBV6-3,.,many,CASSFTGEQFF,TGTGCCAGCAGTTTCACAGGAGAGCAGTTCTTC
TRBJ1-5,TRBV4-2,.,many,CASSPGPLGNQPQHF,TGTGCCAGCAGCCCCGGGCCCCTTGGCAATCAGCCCCAGCATTTT
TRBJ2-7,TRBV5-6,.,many,CASSLPGYGQYF,TGTGCCAGCAGCTTACCGGGATACGGGCAGTACTTC
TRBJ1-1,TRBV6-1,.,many,CASTSPRGGTEAFF,TGTGCCAGCACCTCTCCGCGCGGGGGCACTGAAGCTTTCTTT
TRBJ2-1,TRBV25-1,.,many,CASSVSEVSRSSYNEQFF,TGTGCCAGCAGTGTGTCCGAGGTGAGCCGGAGCTCCTACAATGAGCAGTTCTTC
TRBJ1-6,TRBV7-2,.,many,CASSSSVFNSPLHF,TGTGCCAGCAGTTCAAGCGTCTTTAATTCACCCCTCCACTTT
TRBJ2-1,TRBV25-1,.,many,CASSASGRDEQFF,TGTGCCAGCAGTGCCTCGGGGAGAGATGAGCAGTTCTTC
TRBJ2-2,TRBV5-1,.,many,CASSLLVDGELFF,TGCGCCAGCAGCTTGTTGGTGGACGGGGAGCTGTTTTTT
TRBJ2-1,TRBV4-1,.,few,CASSQSRWSYNEQFF,TGCGCCAGCAGCCAATCGAGGTGGTCCTACAATGAGCAGTTCTTC
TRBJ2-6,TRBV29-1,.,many,CSVEAGSGANVLTF,TGCAGCGTTGAAGCAGGGTCTGGGGCCAACGTCCTGACTTTC
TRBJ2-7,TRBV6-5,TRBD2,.,CASSYSGLAGESSYEQYF,TGTGCCAGCAGTTACTCGGGACTAGCGGGGGAGTCTTCCTACGAGCAGTACTTC
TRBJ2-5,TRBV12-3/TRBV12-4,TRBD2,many,CASGLLAGGPGETQYF,TGTGCCAGCGGGTTACTAGCGGGAGGGCCAGGGGAGACCCAGTACTTC
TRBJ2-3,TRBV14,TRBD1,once,CASSQVLGGADTQYF,TGTGCCAGCAGCCAAGTACTAGGGGGCGCAGATACGCAGTATTTT
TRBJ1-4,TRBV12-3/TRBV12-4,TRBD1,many,CASSFPTGTGNEKLFF,TGTGCCAGCAGTTTCCCCACCGGGACAGGGAATGAAAAACTGTTTTTT
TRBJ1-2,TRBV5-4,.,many,CASSLPGDYGYTF,TGTGCCAGCAGCTTGCCCGGAGACTATGGCTACACCTTC
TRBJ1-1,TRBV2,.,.,CASKRQNTEAFF,TGTGCCAGTAAGCGACAGAACACTGAAGCTTTCTTT
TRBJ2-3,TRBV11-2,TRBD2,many,CASSTRDYHTDTQYF,TGTGCCAGCAGCACCCGGGACTACCACACAGATACGCAGTATTTT
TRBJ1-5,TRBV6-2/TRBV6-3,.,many,CASHRGRGRSNQPQHF,TGTGCCAGCCACAGAGGGCGAGGGAGGAGCAATCAGCCCCAGCATTTT
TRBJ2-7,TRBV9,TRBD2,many,CASSVVAGGSGEQYF,TGTGCCAGCAGCGTAGTGGCCGGCGGGAGCGGCGAGCAGTACTTC
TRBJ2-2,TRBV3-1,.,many,CASSQDRNTGELFF,TGTGCCAGCAGCCAAGACAGGAACACCGGGGAGCTGTTTTTT
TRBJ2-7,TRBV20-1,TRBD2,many,CSARDLASGRYEQYF,TGCAGTGCTAGAGATTTGGCTAGCGGGAGGTACGAGCAGTACTTC
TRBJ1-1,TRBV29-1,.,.,CSTSPWTDMNTEAFF,TGCAGCACAAGCCCTTGGACAGATATGAACACTGAAGCTTTCTTT
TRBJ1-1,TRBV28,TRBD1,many,CASSFQGETEAFF,TGTGCCAGCAGTTTTCAGGGGGAGACTGAAGCTTTCTTT
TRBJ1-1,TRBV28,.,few,CASSNLASGNTEAFF,TGTGCCAGCAGCAATCTCGCCTCAGGTAACACTGAAGCTTTCTTT
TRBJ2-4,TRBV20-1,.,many,CSARAPGGGNIQYF,TGCAGTGCTAGAGCCCCCGGGGGAGGAAACATTCAGTACTTC
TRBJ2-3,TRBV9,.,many,CASSPTWGKMTDTQYF,TGTGCCAGCAGCCCTACTTGGGGGAAGATGACAGATACGCAGTATTTT
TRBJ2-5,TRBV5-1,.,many,CASSLIQSKPQYF,TGCGCCAGCAGCTTGATTCAGTCCAAGCCCCAGTACTTC
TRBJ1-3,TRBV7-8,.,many,CASSSGVTRESSGNTIYF,TGTGCCAGCAGCTCTGGGGTCACAAGGGAATCCTCTGGAAACACCATATATTTT
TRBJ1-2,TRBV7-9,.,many,CASSLEWGPYGYTF,TGTGCCAGCAGCTTAGAGTGGGGCCCTTATGGCTACACCTTC
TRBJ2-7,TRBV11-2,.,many,CASSLDVIQGSSYEQYF,TGTGCCAGCAGCTTAGACGTGATTCAGGGGAGCTCCTACGAGCAGTACTTC
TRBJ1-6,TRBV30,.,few,CAWKRGGVSPLHF,TGTGCCTGGAAGAGAGGGGGAGTTTCACCCCTCCACTTT
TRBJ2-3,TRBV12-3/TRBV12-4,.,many,CASSLRTDTYTDTQYF,TGTGCCAGCAGTCTCCGGACAGACACCTACACAGATACGCAGTATTTT